These 32 T cell receptor beta chains were all obtained from the same sample, sequenced in a study of cytomegalovirus exposure and HLA in healthy donors. 13 Jbeta primers and 60 Vbeta primers were used for the PCR. Sequencing was performed with immunoSEQ multiplex PCR; in TCRdb, only in-frame clones are kept and a portion is missing. The data contain about 110,000 clones, 75% of them singletons. The sequencing sample was made of PBMCs. These receptors were collected from a man aged 40-49 years in good health and CMV-seronegative.

The rearrangement links TRBV9 to TRBJ2-5; the match to TRBD1 covers 7 bases. The J call may be wrong; the DNA end is better matched by TRBJ2-7. From germline, CDR1 is SGDLS and CDR2 YYNGEE. The CDR3 extends over 14 amino acids. Here the CDR3 reads CASSTWDSDHEQYF. DNA of the CDR3: TGTGCCAGCAGCACTTGGGACAGTGACCACGAGCAGTACTTC.

This clone was picked up one time. The chain joins TRBV4-1 to TRBJ1-3, with 8 bases aligning to TRBD1. Germline V gene data show CDR1 as MGHRA and CDR2 as YSYEKL. The trim removed 0 bases at V and 0 bases at J, leaving 4 bases unmatched. CDR3 length: 17 amino acids. The CDR3 sequence is CASSQDLDRGSGNTIYF. CDR3 nucleotides: TGCGCCAGCAGCCAAGATCTTGACAGGGGCTCTGGAAACACCATATATTTT.

The chain links TRBV29-1 to TRBJ1-2; D not resolved. The CDR3 totals 12 residues. From germline, CDR1 is SQVTM and CDR2 ANQGSEA. V was shortened by 3 bases and J by 8 bases, with 13 bases between the two germline ends. CDR3 protein: CSVDRGMWGYTF. The CDR3 DNA reads as TGCAGCGTTGACAGAGGGATGTGGGGCTACACCTTC.

The rearrangement links TRBV29-1 to TRBJ1-1; D uncertain. CDR3 size: 11 residues. Germline V lookup: CDR1 SQVTM, CDR2 ANQGSEA. Trimming removed 6 bases at V and 1 base at J, with 6 bases between. The CDR3 bases are TGCAGCGTGACGGGGAACACTGAAGCTTTCTTT. This translates into CSVTGNTEAFF.

The chain carries TRBV27 and TRBJ2-6, with D unclear. Trimming removed 1 base at V and 3 bases at J, with 10 bases between. The germline gives CDR1 MNHEY, CDR2 SMNVEV (reference sequence). The CDR3 totals 16 residues. The CDR3, as DNA: TGTGCCAGCAGTTTATACAGCCCCGATGGGGCCAACGTCCTGACTTTC. Protein product: CASSLYSPDGANVLTF.

The J gene is TRBJ2-2, the V gene TRBV19; TRBD2 matches 9 bases. In germline, CDR1 is LNHDA, CDR2 SQIVND (reference sequence). Trimming at V came to 6 bases and at J to 5 bases, leaving 4 bases not matched to a gene. This CDR3 spans 14 amino acids. The CDR3 spells CASRALAGTGELFF. CDR3 bases: TGTGCCAGTAGAGCCCTAGCGGGGACCGGGGAGCTGTTTTTT.

This clone was recorded only once. The chain is built from TRBV5-6 and TRBJ1-6; 7 bases are shared with TRBD1. V shed 4 bases and J 6 bases; nucleotides not matched to a gene: 7. The CDR3 runs 15 residues. Germline CDR1 is SGHDT and CDR2 is YYEEEE. The CDR3: CASSQQGFGNSPLHF. CDR3 DNA sequence: TGTGCCAGCAGCCAACAGGGGTTCGGTAATTCACCCCTCCACTTT.

The rearrangement uses TRBV6-5 and TRBJ1-1; tentative D call: TRBD1 (5 bases). V lost 7 bases and J lost 0, with 9 bases in between. Germline V lookup: CDR1 MNHEY, CDR2 SVGAGI. CDR3 size: 13 residues. CDR3 amino acids: CASTQGLNTEAFF. The CDR3 DNA sequence: TGTGCCAGCACCCAGGGTTTGAACACTGAAGCTTTCTTT.

V usage is TRBV10-1 and J usage is TRBJ1-1; weak D call: TRBD1 (6 bases). The CDR3 is made up of 16 amino acids. The germline V gene has CDR1 WNHNN and CDR2 SYGVQD (reference sequence). The V end lost 0 bases, the J end lost 1 base, and 12 bases lay between the germline ends. The CDR3 reads CASSESLDRPNTEAFF. CDR3 nucleotide sequence: TGCGCCAGCAGTGAGTCGTTGGACAGACCGAACACTGAAGCTTTCTTT.

V and J are TRBV2 and TRBJ1-6, with D tentatively TRBD1 (5 bases). This CDR3 comprises 14 residues. V was clipped by 4 bases and J by 7 bases, with 11 bases between them. The germline V gene encodes CDR1 SNHLY and CDR2 FYNNEI. The CDR3 DNA sequence: TGTGCCAGCAGTGTACAGGTCCAAAATTCACCCCTCCACTTT. This encodes CASSVQVQNSPLHF.

The chain uses TRBV2 and TRBJ1-2, with D possibly TRBD1 on 6 matching bases. The germline CDR1 and CDR2 sequences are SNHLY and FYNNEI. Trimming pared 2 bases from V and 8 bases from J, leaving 15 bases between. This CDR3 has 14 residues. The CDR3 bases are TGTGCCAGCAGTGAATCACAGGGTGGTAGAGGCTACACCTTC. Protein product: CASSESQGGRGYTF.

The sample holds a few counts of this clone. The chain carries TRBV30 and TRBJ2-5, with D possibly being TRBD2 (5 bases). This CDR3 region has 13 residues. Germline values: CDR1 GTSNPN, CDR2 SVGIG (reference sequence). V was pared by 0 bases and J by 5 bases, with 10 bases between. The CDR3 DNA sequence: TGTGCCTGGAGTGTCGCGGGTTGGGAGACCCAGTACTTC. This encodes CAWSVAGWETQYF.

The V gene is TRBV11-3, the J gene TRBJ2-7, with D tentatively TRBD1 (5 bases). CDR1 and CDR2 (germline): SGHNT, YENEEA. The CDR3 covers 14 residues. Trimming removed 5 bases from V and 5 bases from J, with 16 bases in between. The CDR3 DNA sequence: TGTGCCAGCAGCCCGACACTGGGGCCCGACGAGCAGTACTTC. Its protein product is CASSPTLGPDEQYF.

The chain couples TRBV15 to TRBJ2-7; TRBD2 agrees at 8 bases. V shed 1 base, J shed 7 bases, and the junction held 6 bases outside the gene matches. The CDR3 has 14 amino acids. CDR1 LNHNV and CDR2 YYDKDF come from the germline V gene (reference sequence). The CDR3 DNA reads TGTGCCACCAGCAGAGGGGCGGGGGGAAATGAGCAGTACTTC. Protein: CATSRGAGGNEQYF.

V is TRBV4-1 and J is TRBJ2-3, with TRBD2 matching over 14 bases. The CDR3 covers 17 residues. Germline CDR1 is MGHRA and CDR2 is YSYEKL. V lost 4 bases, J lost 5 bases, and 8 bases stayed unmatched. CDR3 loop: CASSLPPGLAGEDTQYF. For the CDR3, the DNA is TGCGCCAGCAGCCTCCCGCCGGGACTAGCGGGGGAAGATACGCAGTATTTT.

The chain recombines TRBV4-3 with TRBJ1-2; a weak D match, TRBD1 (5 bases). Trimming left V 0 bases short and J 8 bases short, with 19 bases between. This CDR3 comprises 16 residues. The germline V gene has CDR1 LGHNA and CDR2 YSLEER. CDR3 in amino acids: CASSQDRDLWGDGYTF. CDR3 coding DNA: TGCGCCAGCAGCCAAGATCGGGATCTTTGGGGGGACGGCTACACCTTC.

The rearrangement links TRBV7-9 to TRBJ1-3; unclear D gene. V was pared by 4 bases and J by 0 bases, with 10 bases between. Germline-derived CDR1 and CDR2 are SEHNR and FQNEAQ (reference sequence). The CDR3 has 15 residues. The CDR3 nucleotides read TGTGCCAGCAGCTATGGAGAGAGCTCTGGAAACACCATATATTTT. Protein sequence: CASSYGESSGNTIYF.

The chain couples TRBV7-3 to TRBJ2-1; 15 bases map to TRBD2. Unmatched junction bases numbered 13, after V lost 5 bases and J lost 8 bases. The CDR3 runs 18 residues. Germline assignment: CDR1 SGHTA and CDR2 FQGTGA. The CDR3 is CASSAPGLAGGLQDEQFF. CDR3 in DNA: TGTGCCAGCAGCGCCCCGGGACTAGCGGGGGGCCTACAAGATGAGCAGTTCTTC.

The V gene is TRBV10-3, the J gene TRBJ1-4, with D tentatively TRBD1 (5 bases). V was clipped by 11 bases and J by 0 bases, with 16 bases between them. From germline, CDR1 is ENHRY and CDR2 SYGVKD. This CDR3 contains 15 residues. In nucleotides, the CDR3 is TGTGCCTCGTCCGGGGGAATCGCAACTAATGAAAAACTGTTTTTT. Translating it yields CASSGGIATNEKLFF.

The J gene is TRBJ1-1, the V gene TRBV7-3; TRBD1 agrees at 8 bases. With V trimmed by 5 bases and J by 4 bases, 6 bases remained unmatched. The germline gives CDR1 SGHTA, CDR2 FQGTGA. The CDR3 contains 14 residues. The CDR3 DNA sequence: TGTGCCAGCAGCCCAGGGGGCCGTGGCACTGAAGCTTTCTTT. Its translation is CASSPGGRGTEAFF.

The rearrangement links TRBV27 to TRBJ2-3; 9 bases map to TRBD2. The CDR3 runs 17 residues. Germline V gene lookup returns CDR1 MNHEY and CDR2 SMNVEV (reference sequence). J gave up 2 bases and V 4 bases, and 10 bases lay outside the gene matches. In DNA, the CDR3 is TGTGCCAGCAGTTCCCTCCGGGCGGGAGGGCCCACAGATACGCAGTATTTT. It codes for CASSSLRAGGPTDTQYF.

The CDR3 reads CASSLEGHYYEQYF. The CDR3, as DNA: TGTGCCAGCAGCTTGGAGGGACACTACTACGAGCAGTACTTC. This sequence joins TRBV5-5 and TRBJ2-7; TRBD1 might be the D (6 bases). This CDR3 region has 14 residues. V gave up 0 bases and J gave up 3 bases, with 10 bases separating them. Germline CDR1 reads SGHKS; CDR2 reads YYEKEE (reference sequence).

V gene TRBV5-6 combines with J gene TRBJ1-6, with 7 bases lining up with TRBD1. The junction had 7 bases not matched to a gene; V was cut back by 4 bases and J by 0 bases. CDR1 and CDR2 from the germline V gene are SGHDT and YYEEEE. The CDR3 consists of 17 residues. The CDR3 DNA reads as TGTGCCAGCAGCCCCGGGGGACAGAACTCCTATAATTCACCCCTCCACTTT. It yields the protein CASSPGGQNSYNSPLHF. Full variable domain (rest looked up from reference TRBV5-6 and TRBJ1-6): DAGVTQSPTHLIKTRGQQVTLRCSPKSGHDTVSWYQQALGQGPQFIFQYYEEEERQRGNFPDRFSGHQFPNYSSELNVNALLLGDSALYLCASSPGGQNSYNSPLHFGNGTRLTVT.

The gene calls are TRBV19 and TRBJ2-2; TRBD2 aligns across 7 bases. The CDR3 length is 15 residues. Losses at the gene ends were 6 bases for V and 3 bases for J; bases not matched to a gene: 7. In germline, CDR1 is LNHDA, CDR2 SQIVND (reference sequence). The CDR3 here is CASRGGTWDTGELFF. CDR3 nucleotides: TGTGCCAGTAGGGGAGGGACTTGGGACACCGGGGAGCTGTTTTTT.

This clone was detected only a few times. J is TRBJ1-2 and V is TRBV10-1, with D possibly matching TRBD1 (6 bases). Looked up from germline, CDR1 is WNHNN and CDR2 is SYGVQD (reference sequence). The CDR3 is 13 residues long. Trimming left V 4 bases short and J 4 bases short, with 10 bases between. The CDR3 DNA follows: TGCGCCAGCAGTGCCGACAGGCGCTATGGCTACACCTTC. It codes for CASSADRRYGYTF.

This clone was recorded a few times. The chain uses TRBV5-1 and TRBJ2-7; D unclear. The CDR3 is 14 residues long. Germline lookup yields CDR1 SGHRS and CDR2 YFSETQ. Trimming shortened V by 4 bases and J by 0 bases, and 11 bases separated the two germline ends. CDR3 in DNA: TGCGCCAGCAGCCGTGATCCCGGCTCCTACGAGCAGTACTTC. Protein sequence: CASSRDPGSYEQYF.

CDR3 DNA: TGTGCCACCCAAGTCGGGACTAGCGAGGAGACCCAGTACTTC. Residues: CATQVGTSEETQYF. This sequence joins TRBV7-8 and TRBJ2-5; TRBD2 matches at 10 bases. This CDR3 region has 14 residues. Trimming at V came to 10 bases and at J to 5 bases, leaving 10 bases not matched to a gene. Germline V gene lookup returns CDR1 SGHVS and CDR2 FQNEAQ.

V is TRBV30 and J is TRBJ2-2; 8 bases fit TRBD2. There are 15 residues in the CDR3. The V segment lost 4 bases and the J segment 4 bases; nucleotides outside the gene matches: 8. From germline, CDR1 is GTSNPN and CDR2 SVGIG (reference sequence). CDR3 sequence (DNA): TGTGCCTGGAACACACTAGCGGTGGGCACCGGGGAGCTGTTTTTT. As protein: CAWNTLAVGTGELFF. Using reference TRBV30 and TRBJ2-2 for the parts outside the CDR3, the full variable domain is SQTIHQWPATLVQPVGSPLSLECTVEGTSNPNLYWYRQAAGRGLQLLFYSVGIGQISSEVPQNLSASRPQDRQFILSSKKLLLSDSGFYLCAWNTLAVGTGELFFGEGSRLTVL.

This clone appeared once. The rearrangement joins TRBV6-6 to TRBJ1-3, with TRBD1 matching 7 bases. V shed 0 bases, J shed 5 bases, and the junction held 4 bases outside the gene matches. Germline V CDR1 and CDR2: MNHNY, SVGAGI (reference sequence). The CDR3 covers 15 residues. The CDR3: CASSYSGDSRNTIYF. The CDR3 DNA reads TGTGCCAGCAGTTACTCCGGGGACAGCAGAAACACCATATATTTT.

The chain links TRBV7-3 to TRBJ2-6; D remains unclear. The CDR3 loop spans 15 amino acids. Germline V lookup: CDR1 SGHTA, CDR2 FQGTGA. Trimming cost V 8 bases and J 4 bases, with 15 bases left between them. This CDR3 reads CASGFPPGGANVLTF. The CDR3 coding sequence is TGTGCCAGCGGGTTCCCGCCCGGGGGGGCCAACGTCCTGACTTTC.

This rearrangement joins TRBV6-1 to TRBJ1-5; unclear D gene. The germline V gene encodes CDR1 MNHNS and CDR2 SASEGT. The CDR3 has 17 residues. V gave up 2 bases and J gave up 1 base, with 15 bases separating them. The CDR3 region is CASSERQADWSNQPQHF. CDR3 sequence (DNA): TGTGCCAGCAGTGAAAGGCAGGCGGACTGGAGCAATCAGCCCCAGCATTTT.

The rearrangement uses TRBV11-2 and TRBJ2-5; no clear D gene. Germline V gene data show CDR1 as SGHAT and CDR2 as FQNNGV. The CDR3 length is 12 residues. V shed 1 base and J shed 6 bases, with 6 bases lying between them. The CDR3 sequence: CASSLVSQTQYF. CDR3 coding DNA: TGTGCCAGCAGCTTAGTGAGTCAGACCCAGTACTTC.